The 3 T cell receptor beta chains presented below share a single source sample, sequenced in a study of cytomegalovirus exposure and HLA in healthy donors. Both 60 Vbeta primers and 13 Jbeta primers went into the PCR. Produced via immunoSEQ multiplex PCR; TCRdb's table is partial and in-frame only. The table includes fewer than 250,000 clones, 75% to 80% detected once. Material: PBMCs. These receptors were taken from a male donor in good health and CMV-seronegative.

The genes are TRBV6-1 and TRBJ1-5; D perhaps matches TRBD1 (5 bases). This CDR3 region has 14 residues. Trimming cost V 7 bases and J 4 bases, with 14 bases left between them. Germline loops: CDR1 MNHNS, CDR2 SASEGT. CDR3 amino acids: CASTRVPANQPQHF. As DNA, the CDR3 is TGTGCCAGCACCAGGGTCCCGGCGAATCAGCCCCAGCATTTT.

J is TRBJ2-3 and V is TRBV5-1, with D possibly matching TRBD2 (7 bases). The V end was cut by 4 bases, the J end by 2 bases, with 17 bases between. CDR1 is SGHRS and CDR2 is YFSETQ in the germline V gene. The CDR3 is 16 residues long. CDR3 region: CASSSPRGAVTDTQYF. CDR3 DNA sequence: TGCGCCAGCAGCAGCCCACGGGGGGCGGTCACAGATACGCAGTATTTT. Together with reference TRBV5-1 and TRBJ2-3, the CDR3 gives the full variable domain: KAGVTQTPRYLIKTRGQQVTLSCSPISGHRSVSWYQQTPGQGLQFLFEYFSETQRNKGNFPGRFSGRQFSNSRSEMNVSTLELGDSALYLCASSSPRGAVTDTQYFGPGTRLTVL.

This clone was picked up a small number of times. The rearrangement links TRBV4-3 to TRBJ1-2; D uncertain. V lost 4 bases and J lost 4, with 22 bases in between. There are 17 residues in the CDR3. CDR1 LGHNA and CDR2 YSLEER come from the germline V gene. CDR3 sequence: CASSPELNLGLFYGYTF. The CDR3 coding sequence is TGCGCCAGCAGCCCGGAATTAAACCTTGGGCTCTTCTATGGCTACACCTTC.